The 21 T cell receptor beta chains in this list originate from one sample, sequenced in a study of PD-1 blockade in classical Hodgkin lymphoma. Clones were read by immunoSEQ multiplex PCR, and TCRdb kept only the in-frame ones, dropping some. Of over 25,000 clones in the sample, 90% to 95% were seen once. Indicated time point: newly diagnosed, previously untreated cHL patient sample. The sequencing input was peripheral blood mononuclear cells (PBMCs). These receptors were obtained from a human donor with classical Hodgkin lymphoma.

The chain couples TRBV5-6 to TRBJ1-1; no firm D call. With 3 bases removed from V and 1 base from J, the gap between germline ends came to 1 base. The CDR3 is 11 amino acids. Looked up from germline, CDR1 is SGHDT and CDR2 is YYEEEE. The CDR3 region has the DNA TGTGCCAGCAGCTGGAACACTGAAGCTTTCTTT. Its protein product is CASSWNTEAFF.

V usage is TRBV30 and J usage is TRBJ1-1, with a weak D call TRBD1 (5 bases). The ends were cut back, 2 bases at V and 4 bases at J, with 17 bases in the middle. Germline CDR1 GTSNPN, CDR2 SVGIG (reference sequence). CDR3 size: 15 residues. The DNA of the CDR3 is TGTGCCTGGAGTCTCGAACGGGGGTTGAGCACTGAAGCTTTCTTT. Protein product: CAWSLERGLSTEAFF. Supplemented by reference TRBV30 and TRBJ1-1, the full variable domain reads SQTIHQWPATLVQPVGSPLSLECTVEGTSNPNLYWYRQAAGRGLQLLFYSVGIGQISSEVPQNLSASRPQDRQFILSSKKLLLSDSGFYLCAWSLERGLSTEAFFGQGTRLTVV.

The chain employs TRBV27 and TRBJ2-3; D is perhaps TRBD1 or TRBD2 (5 bases each). From germline, CDR1 is MNHEY and CDR2 SMNVEV (reference sequence). The germline V and J ends were trimmed by 5 bases and 2 bases, with 14 bases remaining between them. This CDR3 has 15 amino acids. Here the CDR3 DNA reads TGTGCCAGCAGTCCCCAGGGAGCTTTCACAGATACGCAGTATTTT. Its translation is CASSPQGAFTDTQYF.

The table lists this clone with a count of one. This sequence joins TRBV9 and TRBJ1-2; TRBD1 is a possible D gene (6 bases). The germline V and J ends were trimmed by 2 bases and 5 bases, with 13 bases remaining between them. Germline CDR1 SGDLS, CDR2 YYNGEE. The CDR3 spans 14 residues. CDR3 amino acids: CASSVDSGYYGYTF. The DNA of the CDR3 is TGTGCCAGCAGCGTGGACAGCGGCTATTATGGCTACACCTTC.

The V and J genes are TRBV19 and TRBJ1-2; 10 positions match TRBD1. CDR1 and CDR2 from the germline V gene are LNHDA and SQIVND (reference sequence). V was clipped by 10 bases and J by 4 bases; unmatched bases: 6. This CDR3 has 13 amino acids. The CDR3 here is CATARDRGYGYTF. In DNA, the CDR3 is TGTGCCACCGCACGGGACAGGGGCTATGGCTACACCTTC. The full variable domain, completed using reference TRBV19 and TRBJ1-2, is DGGITQSPKYLFRKEGQNVTLSCEQNLNHDAMYWYRQDPGQGLRLIYYSQIVNDFQKGDIAEGYSVSREKKESFPLTVTSAQKNPTAFYLCATARDRGYGYTFGSGTRLTVV.

The rearrangement links TRBV4-1 to TRBJ1-1; D is perhaps TRBD1 (6 bases). V lost 2 bases to trimming and J lost 5 bases, with 18 bases between them. Germline CDR1 is MGHRA and CDR2 is YSYEKL. The CDR3 consists of 16 residues. CDR3 nucleotides: TGCGCCAGCAGCCAACCGGGCAGGGGCAGGGAAACTGAAGCTTTCTTT. Its protein is CASSQPGRGRETEAFF.

The chain employs TRBV6-5 and TRBJ2-5, with D tentatively TRBD2 (5 bases). V was trimmed by 2 bases and J by 7 bases, leaving 11 bases between them. The germline V gene has CDR1 MNHEY and CDR2 SVGAGI. The CDR3 is made up of 13 amino acids. The CDR3 nucleotides are TGTGCCAGCAGTTACCGGCCCGGAGGGACCCAGTACTTC. Its translation: CASSYRPGGTQYF.

The chain links TRBV4-2 to TRBJ2-4, with 8 bases fitting TRBD2. CDR3 length: 17 residues. V gave up 4 bases and J gave up 0 bases; unmatched junction bases: 8. In germline, CDR1 is LGHNA, CDR2 YNFKEQ. The CDR3 reads CASSPRGGGLAKNIQYF. The CDR3 region has the DNA TGTGCCAGCAGCCCTAGGGGCGGGGGGCTAGCCAAAAACATTCAGTACTTC.

The chain carries TRBV29-1 and TRBJ2-7; D possibly matches TRBD1 or TRBD2 (6 bases each). CDR3 size: 12 residues. Trimming left V 5 bases short and J 3 bases short, with 11 bases between. CDR1 is SQVTM, CDR2 ANQGSEA, per germline. The CDR3 sequence is CSVKQGGYEQYF. For the CDR3, the DNA is TGCAGCGTTAAACAGGGAGGCTACGAGCAGTACTTC.

The chain combines TRBV29-1 with TRBJ1-4; D possibly corresponds to TRBD1 (5 bases). Germline CDR1 is SQVTM and CDR2 is ANQGSEA. V was trimmed by 7 bases and J by 4 bases, leaving 13 bases between them. The CDR3 spans 13 residues. DNA for the CDR3: TGCAGCGCCCTGCCGACAGTTAATGAAAAACTGTTTTTT. It is translated as CSALPTVNEKLFF.

The chain employs TRBV5-5 and TRBJ2-1, with TRBD1 identical over 9 bases. Looked up from germline, CDR1 is SGHKS and CDR2 is YYEKEE (reference sequence). V gave up 2 bases and J gave up 3 bases; unmatched junction bases: 3. This CDR3 is built from 15 residues. CDR3 DNA sequence: TGTGCCAGCAGCTTCCGGGACAGGGACTACAATGAGCAGTTCTTC. It codes for CASSFRDRDYNEQFF.

In DNA form, the CDR3 reads TGTGCCAGCAGCTACATGAACACTGAAGCTTTCTTT. Protein: CASSYMNTEAFF. This rearrangement joins TRBV5-4 to TRBJ1-1; the D is unclear. Germline V lookup: CDR1 SGHNT, CDR2 YYREEE (reference sequence). The CDR3 runs 12 residues. V lost 3 bases to trimming and J lost 0 bases, with 3 bases between them. Full variable domain (outside the CDR3, taken from reference TRBV5-4 and TRBJ1-1): ETGVTQSPTHLIKTRGQQVTLRCSSQSGHNTVSWYQQALGQGPQFIFQYYREEENGRGNFPPRFSGLQFPNYSSELNVNALELDDSALYLCASSYMNTEAFFGQGTRLTVV.

The rearrangement uses TRBV7-8 and TRBJ2-5; D perhaps matches TRBD2 (6 bases). Germline V gene data show CDR1 as SGHVS and CDR2 as FQNEAQ. CDR3 length: 14 amino acids. The V gene lost 7 bases and the J gene lost 5 bases, with 17 bases spanning the gap. The CDR3 protein is CASNPGRRGETQYF. Written as DNA, the CDR3 is TGTGCCAGCAACCCAGGACGGAGGGGTGAGACCCAGTACTTC.

The V and J genes are TRBV6-6 and TRBJ1-1; D is undetermined. Looked up from germline, CDR1 is MNHNY and CDR2 is SVGAGI (reference sequence). The germline V and J ends were trimmed by 0 bases and 5 bases, with 16 bases remaining between them. CDR3 size: 16 residues. The CDR3 bases are TGTGCCAGCAGTTACTCGATATTATCGGGAAGGACTGAAGCTTTCTTT. This sequence encodes CASSYSILSGRTEAFF.

In the case of this clone: One end of the junction does not line up with germline, which may come from a read error. The rearrangement uses TRBV5-1 and TRBJ2-1, with D maybe TRBD1 (6 bases). The CDR3 extends over 15 amino acids. Germline V gene data show CDR1 as SGHRS and CDR2 as YFSETQ. The CDR3 DNA reads TGCGCCAGCATGGCCCAACAGGGTTCCCACAATGAGCAGCTCTTC. It encodes CASMAQQGSHNEQLF. The entire variable domain, with the rest obtained from reference TRBV5-1 and TRBJ2-1, is as follows: KAGVTQTPRYLIKTRGQQVTLSCSPISGHRSVSWYQQTPGQGLQFLFEYFSETQRNKGNFPGRFSGRQFSNSRSEMNVSTLELGDSALYLCASMAQQGSHNEQLFGPGTRLTVL.

The chain joins TRBV5-4 to TRBJ2-1, with D possibly being TRBD2 (5 bases). This CDR3 is built from 16 residues. Per the germline V gene, CDR1 is SGHNT and CDR2 is YYREEE (reference sequence). The ends were cut back, 4 bases at V and 5 bases at J, with 19 bases in the middle. The CDR3 bases are TGTGCCAGCAGCAAAGGACCCCTCCAGCGGAACAATGAGCAGTTCTTC. It specifies CASSKGPLQRNNEQFF.

The rearrangement uses TRBV27 and TRBJ2-3; 10 bases align to TRBD2. V shed 5 bases, J shed 1 base, and the junction held 9 bases outside the gene matches. The CDR3 consists of 17 residues. Germline assignment: CDR1 MNHEY and CDR2 SMNVEV (reference sequence). In DNA, the CDR3 is TGTGCCAGCAGTCCTCAGCCCGGACTAGCGGGCACAGATACGCAGTATTTT. This codes for CASSPQPGLAGTDTQYF.

This clone has a single count. The V gene is TRBV19, the J gene TRBJ2-1, with 10 bases identical to TRBD2. Germline trimming cut 1 base from V and 7 bases from J; bases unmatched to any gene: 4. Germline CDR1 is LNHDA and CDR2 is SQIVND (reference sequence). The CDR3 spans 15 residues. DNA of the CDR3: TGTGCCAGTAGTATAGCAGCGGGAGGGCAGAATGAGCAGTTCTTC. This translates into CASSIAAGGQNEQFF.

The chain is built from TRBV5-1 and TRBJ2-5, with D possibly TRBD2 on 6 matching bases. Germline CDR1 reads SGHRS; CDR2 reads YFSETQ. With 5 bases removed from V and 5 bases from J, the gap between germline ends came to 10 bases. This CDR3 is 12 amino acids long. CDR3 in amino acids: CASRQEGETQYF. The CDR3 coding sequence is TGCGCCAGCAGGCAGGAGGGGGAGACCCAGTACTTC. The variable domain in full, completed from reference TRBV5-1 and TRBJ2-5, reads KAGVTQTPRYLIKTRGQQVTLSCSPISGHRSVSWYQQTPGQGLQFLFEYFSETQRNKGNFPGRFSGRQFSNSRSEMNVSTLELGDSALYLCASRQEGETQYFGPGTRLLVL.

V and J are TRBV4-3 and TRBJ2-5; TRBD2 aligns across 9 bases. J was trimmed by 1 base and V by 0 bases; bases with no gene match: 0. The CDR3 has 15 residues. CDR1 is LGHNA, CDR2 YSLEER, per germline. CDR3 sequence: CASSQERGGQETQYF. As DNA, the CDR3 is TGCGCCAGCAGCCAAGAGCGGGGGGGCCAAGAGACCCAGTACTTC.

The rearrangement uses TRBV7-9 and TRBJ1-1; D uncertain. Between the trimmed V and J ends, which lost 2 bases and 3 bases, there was a span of 13 bases. The CDR3 sequence is 15 residues long. Germline assignment: CDR1 SEHNR and CDR2 FQNEAQ (reference sequence). CDR3 sequence: CASSLRRGRDTEAFF. CDR3 DNA: TGTGCCAGCAGCTTACGCAGAGGACGCGACACTGAAGCTTTCTTT.